This TCR beta chain was obtained from a study of CD8+ T cells in alopecia areata. Study background: Treated patients swallowed 5 to 10 mg of oral tofacitinib twice daily.

This clone was seen more than once but under ten times. Extraction of RNA preceded its reverse transcription into cDNA, which served as the sequencing template. The method was immunoSEQ multiplex PCR; TCRdb's version includes in-frame clones alone and lacks a portion of them. This sample has some 110,000 clones; 35% to 40% occur once, and the top ten carry 3.1%. The CDR3 is 14 amino acids. CDR1 is SGHDT, CDR2 YYEEEE, per germline. Deletions cut 3 bases from V and 5 bases from J, with 15 bases between. The V and J genes are TRBV5-6 and TRBJ2-7; tentatively, D is TRBD1 (5 bases). The clonotype comes from a human donor with alopecia areata. The source material was CD4+ T cells sorted from blood. CDR3 nucleotides: TGTGCCAGCAGCTCCCGCTATAGGGGCAACGAGCAGTACTTC. It specifies CASSSRYRGNEQYF.